Listed below are T cell receptor beta chains from one sample, sequenced in a study of blood T cell repertoires in COVID-19. Only in-frame clones appear in the TCRdb table, and some are missing; sequencing was by immunoSEQ multiplex PCR. The table shows some 350,000 clones, with nearly 90% occurring only once. Sequenced material: peripheral blood. The receptors were gathered from a young man with active or convalescent COVID-19. The CDR3 runs from the conserved cysteine through the conserved F or W. A D gene is named only where the DNA matches it firmly. Expanded clones get a size class; other rows say once, few or many, or leave the size out.

size	J	V	D	DNA	CDR3
NA	TRBJ1-5	TRBV6-4	NA	TGTGCCAGCAGTCCTACCATTCGGAATCAGCCCCAGCATTTT	CASSPTIRNQPQHF
NA	TRBJ1-2	TRBV24-1	TRBD1	TGTGCCACCAGTGATTACCCACCAACAGGGGCTGGTGGCTACACCTTC	CATSDYPPTGAGGYTF
NA	TRBJ1-2	TRBV5-1	TRBD1	TGCGCCAGCAGCACGGGACAGGGGGACTATGGCTACACCTTC	CASSTGQGDYGYTF
NA	TRBJ2-7	TRBV5-6	TRBD2	TGTGCCAGCAGCCCAGGGGCTAGCGGGGGTGGCGAGCAGTACTTC	CASSPGASGGGEQYF
NA	TRBJ2-3	TRBV9	NA	TGTGCCAGCAGCGTAGCAGGGGTATTCGCAGATACGCAGTATTTT	CASSVAGVFADTQYF
NA	TRBJ1-2	TRBV5-1	TRBD1	TGCGCCAGCAGCTTCGGCAGGGGGCTTGATGGCTACACCTTC	CASSFGRGLDGYTF
NA	TRBJ1-2	TRBV29-1	TRBD1	TGCAGCGTTGACGTAAGTGGAGGACAGGGATTTGGCTACACCTTC	CSVDVSGGQGFGYTF
NA	TRBJ2-6	TRBV7-3	TRBD2	TGTGCCAGCAGCTTACTAGCGGGAGTATCTGGGGCCAACGTCCTGACTTTC	CASSLLAGVSGANVLTF
NA	TRBJ2-4	TRBV7-2	NA	TGTGCCAGCAGCTTAGCCGTACAGGGTCGGAAAGGGCAGTACTTC	CASSLAVQGRKGQYF
many	TRBJ2-3	TRBV6-1	TRBD2	TGTGCCAGCAGTGAACTAGCGGGGGGTTCAGATACGCAGTATTTT	CASSELAGGSDTQYF
NA	TRBJ2-7	TRBV5-4	NA	TGTGCCAGCAGCTTGATCCAGGGAACCCACGAGCAGTACTTC	CASSLIQGTHEQYF
NA	TRBJ2-7	TRBV27	TRBD2	TGTGCCAGCAGTTTAGTGGCGGGAGTCCCCTACGAGCAGTACTTC	CASSLVAGVPYEQYF
NA	TRBJ2-1	TRBV7-8	TRBD1	TGTGCCAGCAGCTTATGGGACAGCGGCTCCTACAATGAGCAGTTCTTC	CASSLWDSGSYNEQFF
NA	TRBJ1-6	TRBV7-2	TRBD1	TGTGCCAGCAGCAGCCGGGACAGGGCCCTTAATTCACCCCTCCACTTT	CASSSRDRALNSPLHF